These 32 T cell receptor beta chains originate from one sample sequenced in a study of T cell responses to AZD1222 COVID-19 vaccine. Clones were read by immunoSEQ multiplex PCR, and TCRdb kept only the in-frame ones, dropping some. Of about 270,000 clones listed, about 94% are singletons. The sequenced sample was peripheral blood, obtained 28 days after the second AZD1222 dose. These receptors were collected from an adult who received the AZD1222 COVID-19 vaccine.

This chain joins TRBV2 and TRBJ2-7, with D unresolved. V was shortened by 9 bases and J by 2 bases, with 17 bases between the two germline ends. Germline CDR1 SNHLY, CDR2 FYNNEI. This CDR3 has 14 residues. CDR3 sequence (DNA): TGTGCCAGTCTCCGAGGATCCCTAACCTACGAGCAGTACTTC. Translation: CASLRGSLTYEQYF.

The V and J genes are TRBV7-9 and TRBJ1-4, with a tentative D call TRBD1 (5 bases). This CDR3 contains 15 residues. CDR1 SEHNR and CDR2 FQNEAQ come from the germline V gene (reference sequence). V was pared by 5 bases and J by 4 bases, with 14 bases between. DNA for the CDR3: TGTGCCAGCAGCAGAAAGGGACGGTTTAATGAAAAACTGTTTTTT. It specifies CASSRKGRFNEKLFF.

CDR3 nucleotides: TGTGCCAGCAGCGCCTCACAGGGGCAAGAGACCCAGTACTTC. It translates to CASSASQGQETQYF. The genes are TRBV9 and TRBJ2-5, with 7 bases identical to TRBD1. This CDR3 has 14 residues. The trim removed 3 bases at V and 2 bases at J, leaving 4 bases unmatched. Per the germline V gene, CDR1 is SGDLS and CDR2 is YYNGEE.

The rearrangement joins TRBV2 to TRBJ1-2; D is undetermined. The CDR3 runs to 12 residues. The germline V gene encodes CDR1 SNHLY and CDR2 FYNNEI. V lost 2 bases, J lost 8 bases, and 9 bases lay in between. The chain's CDR3 is CASSESGGGYTF. As DNA, the CDR3 is TGTGCCAGCAGTGAAAGTGGAGGGGGCTACACCTTC.

The CDR3 sequence is CASSETNGNTIYF. Written as DNA, the CDR3 is TGTGCCAGCAGTGAGACAAACGGAAACACCATATATTTT. This rearrangement joins TRBV6-1 to TRBJ1-3; unclear D gene. The germline V gene has CDR1 MNHNS and CDR2 SASEGT. V lost 3 bases and J lost 4, with 7 bases in between. This CDR3 region has 13 residues.

The CDR3 here is CASSPRGRPAGELFF. The CDR3 nucleotides read TGTGCCAGCAGCCCAAGGGGGCGCCCCGCCGGGGAGCTGTTTTTT. The chain joins TRBV3-1 (or the pseudogene TRBV3-2) to TRBJ2-2, with 7 positions matching TRBD1. This CDR3 has 15 amino acids. CDR1 is LGHDT and CDR2 is YNNKEL in the germline V gene (reference sequence). Trimming cost V 4 bases and J 6 bases; bases outside gene matches: 8.

The rearrangement uses TRBV29-1 and TRBJ2-3, with 7 bases lining up with TRBD2. CDR1 is SQVTM, CDR2 ANQGSEA, per germline. The CDR3 is 11 amino acids. The CDR3 protein is CSGGGTDTQYF. DNA of the CDR3: TGCAGTGGGGGGGGCACAGATACGCAGTATTTT.

V usage is TRBV21-1 and J usage is TRBJ2-7; TRBD2 is taken as the D call from the table, unchecked against the DNA. TRBV21-1 is assigned pseudogene status. CDR3 length equals 15 residues. In DNA, the CDR3 is TGTGCCAGCAGCAAAGAAACTCACCTACCCTACGAGCAGTACTTC. It codes for CASSKETHLPYEQYF.

The chain recombines TRBV6-5 with TRBJ2-7, with D perhaps given as TRBD1 or TRBD2 (5 bases each). The CDR3 extends over 14 amino acids. Trimming left V 7 bases short and J 2 bases short, with 15 bases between. CDR1 is MNHEY and CDR2 is SVGAGI in the germline V gene. CDR3 nucleotide sequence: TGTGCCAGCAAATTCTCCCGGGACGCCTACGAGCAGTACTTC. The encoded protein is CASKFSRDAYEQYF.

V is TRBV29-1 and J is TRBJ2-5; 7 nucleotides match TRBD2. CDR1 is SQVTM, CDR2 ANQGSEA, per germline. After removal of 0 bases from V and 2 bases from J, the junction contained 9 bases not matched to a gene. The length of the CDR3 is 16 residues. The CDR3 loop reads CSVEDWGGGVQETQYF. The CDR3 bases are TGCAGCGTTGAAGATTGGGGGGGAGGGGTTCAAGAGACCCAGTACTTC. The full variable domain, completed using reference TRBV29-1 and TRBJ2-5, is SAVISQKPSRDICQRGTSLTIQCQVDSQVTMMFWYRQQPGQSLTLIATANQGSEATYESGFVIDKFPISRPNLTFSTLTVSNMSPEDSSIYLCSVEDWGGGVQETQYFGPGTRLLVL.

This chain joins TRBV3-1 (or the pseudogene TRBV3-2) and TRBJ1-1; D remains unclear. The CDR3 has 15 residues. Germline V gene data show CDR1 as LGHDT and CDR2 as YNNKEL (reference sequence). V was shortened by 4 bases and J by 0 bases, with 12 bases between the two germline ends. For the CDR3, the DNA is TGTGCCAGCAGCCCACCCCGTCGGCTGAACACTGAAGCTTTCTTT. It translates to CASSPPRRLNTEAFF.

The rearrangement joins TRBV10-2 to TRBJ1-2; the match to TRBD1 covers 10 bases. CDR3 length: 12 residues. Germline V gene lookup returns CDR1 WSHSY and CDR2 SAAADI. V was clipped by 10 bases and J by 7 bases; unmatched bases: 6. The CDR3 here is CANWDRGGGYTF. CDR3 coding DNA: TGCGCCAACTGGGACAGGGGTGGTGGCTACACCTTC.

The J gene is TRBJ2-5, the V gene TRBV27, with D unclear. The CDR3 covers 15 residues. The V end was cut by 5 bases, the J end by 5 bases, with 18 bases between. Germline lookup yields CDR1 MNHEY and CDR2 SMNVEV (reference sequence). For the CDR3, the DNA is TGTGCCAGCAGTACACGACAAACCCGTACGGAGACCCAGTACTTC. It codes for CASSTRQTRTETQYF.

The CDR3 DNA is TGCGCCAGCAGCCAAGATGGAGCGGAAAACTATGGCTACACCTTC. This sequence encodes CASSQDGAENYGYTF. V gene TRBV4-1 combines with J gene TRBJ1-2; D call uncertain. The CDR3 contains 15 residues. V lost 0 bases and J 2 bases, leaving 10 bases between the germline ends. The germline gives CDR1 MGHRA, CDR2 YSYEKL.

The J gene is TRBJ1-5, the V gene TRBV28, with 8 bases identical to TRBD1. The V and J ends lost 5 bases and 2 bases, in that order; junction bases with no gene match: 2. CDR1 is MDHEN and CDR2 is SYDVKM in the germline V gene. CDR3 length: 14 amino acids. The DNA for the CDR3 is TGTGCCAGCAGTCAGGGGGCCCGCAATCAGCCCCAGCATTTT. The encoded protein is CASSQGARNQPQHF.

The CDR3 DNA follows: TGTGCCAGCAGTTTAAAAAGGGGATACAATGAGCAGTTCTTC. Its translation: CASSLKRGYNEQFF. The chain combines TRBV27 with TRBJ2-1; TRBD1 is a possible D gene (5 bases). This CDR3 contains 14 residues. V lost 2 bases, J lost 4 bases, and 9 bases lay in between. The germline V gene has CDR1 MNHEY and CDR2 SMNVEV (reference sequence).

The chain employs TRBV4-1 and TRBJ2-2; 10 bases map to TRBD2. The CDR3 sequence is 18 residues long. The ends lost 1 base at V and 6 bases at J; junction bases unmatched: 11. Germline V gives CDR1 MGHRA, CDR2 YSYEKL. CDR3 nucleotides: TGCGCCAGCAGCCAAGCGGCTAGCGGGGGTAGACTTGCCGGGGAGCTGTTTTTT. Residues: CASSQAASGGRLAGELFF.

This clone was detected a few times. V usage is TRBV7-2 and J usage is TRBJ2-7; 12 bases line up with TRBD2. This CDR3 has 15 amino acids. The germline V gene has CDR1 SGHTA and CDR2 FQGNSA. After removal of 9 bases from V and 7 bases from J, the junction contained 13 bases not matched to a gene. The CDR3 reads CARPSPLAGGLEQYF. DNA of the CDR3: TGTGCCAGACCGAGCCCTCTAGCGGGAGGGCTAGAGCAGTACTTC.

The chain links TRBV6-5 to TRBJ2-5; D gene unclear. Per germline, CDR1 MNHEY and CDR2 SVGAGI. V gave up 5 bases and J gave up 5 bases, with 15 bases separating them. The CDR3 spans 14 residues. The chain's CDR3 is CASSRALYGETQYF. The CDR3 DNA is TGTGCCAGCAGTCGGGCACTTTATGGGGAGACCCAGTACTTC.

This sequence joins TRBV5-1 and TRBJ1-2, with D possibly matching TRBD1 (5 bases). V lost 4 bases, J lost 4 bases, and 23 bases lay in between. The length of the CDR3 is 17 residues. Germline V CDR1 and CDR2: SGHRS, YFSETQ. The CDR3 here is CASSPEGGALHGYGYTF. The CDR3 DNA sequence: TGCGCCAGCAGCCCTGAGGGAGGGGCCCTGCATGGCTATGGCTACACCTTC.

The J gene is TRBJ2-7, the V gene TRBV5-1, with D perhaps matching TRBD2 (6 bases). Trimming removed 0 bases from V and 4 bases from J, with 11 bases in between. Germline V lookup: CDR1 SGHRS, CDR2 YFSETQ. CDR3 length equals 14 residues. The CDR3 here is CASSLGGAGYEQYF. CDR3 coding DNA: TGCGCCAGCAGCTTGGGGGGCGCGGGATACGAGCAGTACTTC.

The chain is built from TRBV12-3 or TRBV12-4 and TRBJ2-1; D call uncertain. V lost 3 bases and J 5 bases, leaving 5 bases between the germline ends. The CDR3 runs to 12 residues. CDR3 residues: CASSFYHNEQFF. CDR3 sequence (DNA): TGTGCCAGCAGTTTTTACCACAATGAGCAGTTCTTC.

The chain recombines TRBV9 with TRBJ2-7; D is uncertain. The CDR3 runs to 16 residues. CDR1 is SGDLS and CDR2 is YYNGEE in the germline V gene. V dropped 4 bases and J dropped 2 bases, with 19 bases sitting between them. The CDR3 nucleotides are TGTGCCAGCAGCCCCAGAGGTGATACTTCTACCTACGAGCAGTACTTC. It codes for CASSPRGDTSTYEQYF.

The rearrangement links TRBV15 to TRBJ2-7; possible D gene TRBD1, 5 bases. V was cut by 0 bases and J by 6 bases, with 15 bases left in between. The V gene's germline CDR1 is LNHNV and CDR2 YYDKDF (reference sequence). The length of the CDR3 is 15 residues. Here the CDR3 DNA reads TGTGCCACCAGCAGAGATCGGTCAGGGCTAGGCGAGCAGTACTTC. Translated: CATSRDRSGLGEQYF.

The rearrangement uses TRBV12-3 or TRBV12-4 and TRBJ1-1; D call uncertain. Deletions cut 7 bases from V and 0 bases from J, with 9 bases between. The CDR3 loop spans 13 amino acids. The CDR3 sequence is CASNSALNTEAFF. For the CDR3, the DNA is TGTGCCAGCAATTCAGCCCTGAACACTGAAGCTTTCTTT.

This clone appeared once. The chain employs TRBV19 and TRBJ2-3, with D possibly being TRBD1 (6 bases). The V and J ends lost 5 bases and 6 bases respectively, with 9 bases between them. The CDR3 length is 12 residues. Germline V gene sequence: CDR1 LNHDA, CDR2 SQIVND (reference sequence). The CDR3 nucleotides are TGTGCCAGTAGTCCCAGGGGCGATACGCAGTATTTT. Translation gives CASSPRGDTQYF.

This chain links TRBV11-2 with TRBJ2-7, with D possibly matching TRBD2 (5 bases). Germline V gene sequence: CDR1 SGHAT, CDR2 FQNNGV. The CDR3 totals 13 residues. With 1 base removed from V and 3 bases from J, the gap between germline ends came to 7 bases. CDR3 in amino acids: CASSLGRGYEQYF. The CDR3 region has the DNA TGTGCCAGCAGCTTAGGCCGGGGCTACGAGCAGTACTTC. Full variable domain (rest looked up from reference TRBV11-2 and TRBJ2-7): EAGVAQSPRYKIIEKRQSVAFWCNPISGHATLYWYQQILGQGPKLLIQFQNNGVVDDSQLPKDRFSAERLKGVDSTLKIQPAKLEDSAVYLCASSLGRGYEQYFGPGTRLTVT.

This clone occurred once. This chain joins TRBV7-9 and TRBJ1-5, with D uncertain. V was shortened by 1 base and J by 5 bases, with 12 bases between the two germline ends. This CDR3 is built from 15 residues. The V gene's germline CDR1 is SEHNR and CDR2 FQNEAQ (reference sequence). The CDR3 DNA follows: TGTGCCAGCAGCTTAGGGACGTTTTCGGATCAGCCCCAGCATTTT. It is translated as CASSLGTFSDQPQHF.

V is TRBV7-3 and J is TRBJ2-1; TRBD2 is a possible D gene (5 bases). From germline, CDR1 is SGHTA and CDR2 FQGTGA. The CDR3 consists of 15 residues. Trimming took off 2 bases at V and 2 bases at J, with 10 bases between the two ends. The CDR3 here is CASSLGLPAYNEQFF. The CDR3 DNA sequence: TGTGCCAGCAGCTTAGGACTGCCTGCCTACAATGAGCAGTTCTTC.

The DNA of the CDR3 is TGCGCCAGCAGCTTGGACAGGCCAGATGAAAAACTGTTTTTT. It codes for CASSLDRPDEKLFF. The chain is built from TRBV5-1 and TRBJ1-4, with D possibly being TRBD1 (5 bases). The CDR3 consists of 14 residues. CDR1 is SGHRS, CDR2 YFSETQ, per germline. Trimming took off 0 bases at V and 6 bases at J, with 9 bases between the two ends.

The chain couples TRBV6-1 to TRBJ1-1; D perhaps matches TRBD1 (5 bases). V was shortened by 2 bases and J by 7 bases, with 11 bases between the two germline ends. CDR1 and CDR2 from the germline V gene are MNHNS and SASEGT. The CDR3 has 13 amino acids. CDR3 loop: CASSETGRGEAFF. The CDR3, as DNA: TGTGCCAGCAGTGAAACTGGGAGGGGTGAAGCTTTCTTT.

The chain uses TRBV2 and TRBJ2-2; D gene ambiguous. V lost 8 bases to trimming and J lost 1 base, with 11 bases between them. The CDR3 loop spans 14 amino acids. Germline CDR1 is SNHLY and CDR2 is FYNNEI. CDR3 protein: CASRKEQNTGELFF. The CDR3 DNA reads TGTGCCAGCCGGAAGGAACAGAACACCGGGGAGCTGTTTTTT.